This record concerns one T cell receptor beta chain sequence. The template for TCR beta VDJ and CDR3 sequence profiling was genomic DNA. TCRdb re-analysed the reads in MiXCR, keeping a single row per CDR3 protein. The data show around 250,000 distinct CDR3 sequences, about 56% seen once. This sample is part of a study of CD8+CD57+ T cells in acquired aplastic anemia. The ends were cut back, 0 bases at V and 2 bases at J, with 11 bases in the middle. This CDR3 is 16 amino acids long. CDR1 and CDR2 (germline): LNHNV, YYDKDF (reference sequence). The source of this sequence is a human donor with severe aplastic anemia or a healthy control (not recorded which). Specimen: sorted CD4+, CD8+, or CD8+CD57+ T cells (not recorded which) from PBMCs. The chain carries TRBV15 and TRBJ1-3; D remains ambiguous. CDR3 in DNA: TGTGCCACCAGCAGAGATATAAGCGGGGCTGGAAACACCATATATTTT. Protein: CATSRDISGAGNTIYF.